This entry features one T cell receptor beta chain sequence. Its matching antigen is unknown. CDR1 and CDR2 from the germline V gene are SGDLS and YYNGEE. This CDR3 region has 15 residues. Trimming removed 4 bases from V and 0 bases from J, with 10 bases in between. The sample originates from a study of cytomegalovirus exposure and HLA in healthy donors. Measured with immunoSEQ multiplex PCR; TCRdb has only the in-frame clones, and not every one. The table records roughly 150,000 clones, roughly 90% of them present only once. Study observations and caveats: Cytomegalovirus status, reportedly, was diagnosed with high specificity and sensitivity by the classifier. Investigators reported some 150 TCR beta chains as tied to cytomegalovirus.

The chain combines TRBV9 with TRBJ2-2; the D gene is possibly TRBD1 (6 bases). The sample was PBMCs. The receptor was derived from a woman aged 18-29 years in good health and CMV-seropositive. Here the CDR3 reads CASSTRTANTGELFF. CDR3 DNA: TGTGCCAGCAGCACCCGGACAGCGAACACCGGGGAGCTGTTTTTT.